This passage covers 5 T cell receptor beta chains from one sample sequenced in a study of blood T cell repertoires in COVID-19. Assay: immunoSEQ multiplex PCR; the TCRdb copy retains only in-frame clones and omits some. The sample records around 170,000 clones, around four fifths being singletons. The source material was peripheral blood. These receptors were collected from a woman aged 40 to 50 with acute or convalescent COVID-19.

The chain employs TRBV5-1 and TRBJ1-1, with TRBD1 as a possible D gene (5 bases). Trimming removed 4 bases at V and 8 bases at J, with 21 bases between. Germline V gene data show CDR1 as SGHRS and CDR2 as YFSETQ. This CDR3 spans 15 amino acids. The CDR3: CASSRKAGDSTEAFF. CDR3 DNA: TGCGCCAGCAGCCGCAAGGCGGGGGACTCCACCGAAGCTTTCTTT. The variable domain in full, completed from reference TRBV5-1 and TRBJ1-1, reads KAGVTQTPRYLIKTRGQQVTLSCSPISGHRSVSWYQQTPGQGLQFLFEYFSETQRNKGNFPGRFSGRQFSNSRSEMNVSTLELGDSALYLCASSRKAGDSTEAFFGQGTRLTVV.

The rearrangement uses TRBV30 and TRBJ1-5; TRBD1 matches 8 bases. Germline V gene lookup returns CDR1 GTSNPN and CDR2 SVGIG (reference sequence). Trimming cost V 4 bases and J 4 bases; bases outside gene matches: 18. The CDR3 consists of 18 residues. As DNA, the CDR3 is TGTGCCTGGAACCTCGGACAGGGTAAGAATGGTGGGAATCAGCCCCAGCATTTT. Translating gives CAWNLGQGKNGGNQPQHF. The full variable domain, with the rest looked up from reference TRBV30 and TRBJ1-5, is SQTIHQWPATLVQPVGSPLSLECTVEGTSNPNLYWYRQAAGRGLQLLFYSVGIGQISSEVPQNLSASRPQDRQFILSSKKLLLSDSGFYLCAWNLGQGKNGGNQPQHFGDGTRLSIL.

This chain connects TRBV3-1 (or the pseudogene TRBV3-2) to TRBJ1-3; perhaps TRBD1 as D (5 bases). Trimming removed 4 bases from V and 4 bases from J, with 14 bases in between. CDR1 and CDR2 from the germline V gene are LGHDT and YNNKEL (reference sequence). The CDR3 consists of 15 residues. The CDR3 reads CASSPFQGDGNTIYF. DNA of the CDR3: TGTGCCAGCAGCCCTTTTCAGGGTGACGGAAACACCATATATTTT.

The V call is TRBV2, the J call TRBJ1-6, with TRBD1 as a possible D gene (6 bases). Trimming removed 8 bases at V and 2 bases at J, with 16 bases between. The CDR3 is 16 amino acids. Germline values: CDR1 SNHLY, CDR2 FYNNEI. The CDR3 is CASLSGGGAYNSPLHF. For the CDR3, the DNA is TGTGCCAGCCTTAGTGGTGGGGGCGCCTATAATTCACCCCTCCACTTT.

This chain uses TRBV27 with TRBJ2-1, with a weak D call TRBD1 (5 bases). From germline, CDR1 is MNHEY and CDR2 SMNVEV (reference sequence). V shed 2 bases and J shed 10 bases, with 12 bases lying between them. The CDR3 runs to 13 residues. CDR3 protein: CASSLGRAGEQFF. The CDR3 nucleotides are TGTGCCAGCAGTTTAGGCAGGGCAGGGGAGCAGTTCTTC.